These 13 T cell receptor beta chains were sequenced from one sample in a study of early T cells in non-severe SARS-CoV-2 infection. TCRdb analysed the 5' RACE reads with MiXCR anew, one entry per CDR3 protein. This sample has approximately 70,000 distinct CDR3 sequences, with around 12% found just once. This material consisted of whole blood, taken at baseline. All receptors come from an adult who was a healthcare worker with PCR-confirmed SARS-CoV-2 infection or an uninfected control (not recorded which).

The V and J genes are TRBV4-2 and TRBJ2-3; TRBD2 agrees at 7 bases. This CDR3 has 16 residues. With 2 bases clipped from V and 1 base from J, the junction kept 6 bases outside the gene matches. CDR1 LGHNA and CDR2 YNFKEQ come from the germline V gene. The CDR3 is CASSQSSAGGTDTQYF. The DNA of the CDR3 is TGTGCCAGCAGCCAATCCTCTGCGGGGGGCACAGATACGCAGTATTTT.

V is TRBV6-5 and J is TRBJ2-4; no reliable D call. The CDR3 sequence is 15 residues long. Trimming pared 5 bases from V and 0 bases from J, leaving 11 bases between. CDR1 is MNHEY, CDR2 SVGAGI, per germline. CDR3 sequence reads: CASSRRGLAKNIQYF. DNA of the CDR3: TGTGCCAGCAGTCGTCGTGGGCTAGCCAAAAACATTCAGTACTTC.

Ten or more counts support this clonotype. V and J are TRBV11-2 and TRBJ1-5, with D perhaps matching TRBD1 (6 bases). CDR1 is SGHAT and CDR2 is FQNNGV in the germline V gene. Trimming cost V 5 bases and J 0 bases, with 17 bases left between them. The length of the CDR3 is 17 residues. The CDR3 reads CASSPPGQSNSNQPQHF. In nucleotides, the CDR3 is TGTGCCAGCAGCCCCCCCGGACAGTCTAATAGCAATCAGCCCCAGCATTTT.

This clonotype was detected many times. The genes are TRBV6-6 and TRBJ1-2; TRBD1 matches 7 bases. J gave up 2 bases and V 7 bases, and 4 bases lay outside the gene matches. The CDR3 has 13 amino acids. Germline V gene lookup returns CDR1 MNHNY and CDR2 SVGAGI (reference sequence). For the CDR3, the DNA is TGTGCCAGCACTACGGGACAGAACTATGGCTACACCTTC. Translating it yields CASTTGQNYGYTF.

The chain couples TRBV7-9 to TRBJ1-4; TRBD1 might be the D (5 bases). The CDR3 spans 17 residues. Germline loops: CDR1 SEHNR, CDR2 FQNEAQ (reference sequence). Between the trimmed V and J ends, which lost 2 bases and 7 bases, there was a span of 20 bases. This CDR3 is CASSLPVDGRVSEKLFF. In DNA form, the CDR3 reads TGTGCCAGCAGCTTACCGGTGGACGGCAGGGTCAGTGAAAAACTGTTTTTT.

This clonotype was detected ten times or more. CDR3 amino acids: CASSYGTVSSYEQYF. The CDR3 DNA is TGTGCCAGCAGTTACGGGACGGTGAGCTCCTACGAGCAGTACTTC. The chain combines TRBV12-3 or TRBV12-4 with TRBJ2-7; TRBD1 or TRBD2 may be the D gene (5 bases each). The CDR3 covers 15 residues. Trimming pared 4 bases from V and 0 bases from J, leaving 13 bases between.

CDR3 sequence reads: CASSPHGQGDNEQFF. CDR3 bases: TGCGCCAGCAGCCCCCATGGGCAGGGGGACAATGAGCAGTTCTTC. V usage is TRBV4-1 and J usage is TRBJ2-1; 7 bases match TRBD1. The CDR3 runs to 15 residues. Germline V CDR1 and CDR2: MGHRA, YSYEKL. The V segment lost 4 bases and the J segment 5 bases; nucleotides outside the gene matches: 8.

This clonotype was recorded a few times. This sequence joins TRBV18 and TRBJ2-1; no clear D. CDR1 and CDR2 from the germline V gene are KGHSH and LQKENI. V lost 1 base to trimming and J lost 3 bases, with 4 bases between them. The length of the CDR3 is 13 residues. CDR3 in amino acids: CASSPLDYNEQFF. CDR3 DNA: TGTGCCAGCTCACCACTGGACTACAATGAGCAGTTCTTC.

The V gene is TRBV20-1, the J gene TRBJ1-2, with D uncertain. Germline V gene data show CDR1 as DFQATT and CDR2 as SNEGSKA (reference sequence). V was clipped by 0 bases and J by 4 bases, with 9 bases between them. The CDR3 runs 13 residues. CDR3 bases: TGCAGTGCTAGAGATAACCCATCCTATGGCTACACCTTC. This sequence encodes CSARDNPSYGYTF.

The chain joins TRBV6-6 to TRBJ2-5, with TRBD2 matching over 15 bases. Per the germline V gene, CDR1 is MNHNY and CDR2 is SVGAGI (reference sequence). V shed 6 bases and J 5 bases; nucleotides not matched to a gene: 10. The length of the CDR3 is 17 residues. CDR3 in DNA: TGTGCCAGCAGGTCGGCGAGGGGACTAGCGGGGGGTGAGACCCAGTACTTC. Translating it yields CASRSARGLAGGETQYF.

This clonotype has only a few counts. The rearrangement links TRBV6-2 or TRBV6-3 to TRBJ2-7; TRBD1 aligns across 10 bases. The CDR3 covers 15 residues. Germline V gene lookup returns CDR1 MNHEY and CDR2 SVGEGT. Germline trimming cut 6 bases from V and 3 bases from J; bases unmatched to any gene: 8. The CDR3 nucleotides read TGTGCCAGCAGGACAGCCGGGACAGGGGTCTACGAGCAGTACTTC. This codes for CASRTAGTGVYEQYF.

V gene TRBV9 combines with J gene TRBJ1-1; D gene ambiguous. Trimming left V 4 bases short and J 4 bases short, with 11 bases between. CDR1 SGDLS and CDR2 YYNGEE come from the germline V gene. The CDR3 runs 13 residues. The CDR3 DNA follows: TGTGCCAGCAGCCTAACTCGGGGCACTGAAGCTTTCTTT. Translated, it gives CASSLTRGTEAFF.

This clonotype was counted many times. The chain joins TRBV7-9 to TRBJ2-3; no definite D call. CDR3 length: 14 amino acids. V was trimmed by 1 base and J by 1 base, leaving 6 bases between them. CDR1 and CDR2 (germline): SEHNR, FQNEAQ (reference sequence). The CDR3 coding sequence is TGTGCCAGCAGCTTAGACAGCCGCACAGATACGCAGTATTTT. Encoded protein: CASSLDSRTDTQYF.